The T cell receptor beta chain under discussion was sequenced for a study of blood T cell repertoires in COVID-19. Study-wide background: Spain, Italy and the United States supplied samples that represented acute and convalescent COVID-19.

Cohorts were assigned according to the clinical history that participants reported. In the original workflow: Reference gene primer amplification gave estimated nucleated cell counts. Measured with immunoSEQ multiplex PCR; TCRdb has only the in-frame clones, and not every one. Clonal size and the V and J genes are those of that table, whereas D and trimming came from the DNA. This table holds fewer than 250,000 clones, 85% to 90% found once. The germline gives CDR1 MNHNS, CDR2 SASEGT. This CDR3 region has 13 residues. The germline V and J ends were trimmed by 3 bases and 7 bases, with 9 bases remaining between them.

The clonotype comes from a man aged 50 to 60 who had been exposed to COVID-19. Sequencing was performed on PBMCs or T cells enriched from blood (not recorded which). The chain joins TRBV6-1 to TRBJ1-4, with D unclear. The CDR3 loop reads CASSEFYVEKLFF. The CDR3 nucleotides are TGTGCCAGCAGTGAGTTCTATGTTGAAAAACTGTTTTTT.